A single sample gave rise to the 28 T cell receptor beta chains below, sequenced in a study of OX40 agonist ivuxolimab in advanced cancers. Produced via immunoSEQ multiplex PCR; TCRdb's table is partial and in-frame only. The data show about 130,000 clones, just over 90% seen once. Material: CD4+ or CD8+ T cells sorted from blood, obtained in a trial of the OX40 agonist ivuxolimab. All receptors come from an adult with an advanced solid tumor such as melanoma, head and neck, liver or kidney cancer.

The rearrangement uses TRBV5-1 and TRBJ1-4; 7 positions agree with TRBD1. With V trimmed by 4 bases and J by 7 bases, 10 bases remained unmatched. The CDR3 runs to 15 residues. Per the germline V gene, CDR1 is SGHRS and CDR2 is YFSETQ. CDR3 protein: CASSDTGAGGEKLFF. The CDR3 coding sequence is TGCGCCAGCAGCGACACAGGGGCGGGAGGTGAAAAACTGTTTTTT.

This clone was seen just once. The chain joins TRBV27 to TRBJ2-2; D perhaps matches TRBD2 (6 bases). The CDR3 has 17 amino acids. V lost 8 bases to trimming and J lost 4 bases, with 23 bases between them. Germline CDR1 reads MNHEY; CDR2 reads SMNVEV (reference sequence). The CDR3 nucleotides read TGTGCCAGCGGGAAAAGTGGGCAGGGACTCGCCACCGGGGAGCTGTTTTTT. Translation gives CASGKSGQGLATGELFF.

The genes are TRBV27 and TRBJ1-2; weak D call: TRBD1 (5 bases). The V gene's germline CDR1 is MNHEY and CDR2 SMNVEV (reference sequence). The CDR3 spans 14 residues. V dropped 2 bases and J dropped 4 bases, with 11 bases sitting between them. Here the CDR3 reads CASSLTQASYGYTF. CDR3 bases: TGTGCCAGCAGTTTAACACAGGCTAGCTATGGCTACACCTTC.

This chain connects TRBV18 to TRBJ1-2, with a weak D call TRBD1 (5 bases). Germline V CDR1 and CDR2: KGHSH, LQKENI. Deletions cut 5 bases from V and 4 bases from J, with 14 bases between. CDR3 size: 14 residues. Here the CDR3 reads CASSTGEGSYGYTF. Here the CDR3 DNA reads TGTGCCAGCTCAACTGGGGAGGGGAGCTATGGCTACACCTTC.

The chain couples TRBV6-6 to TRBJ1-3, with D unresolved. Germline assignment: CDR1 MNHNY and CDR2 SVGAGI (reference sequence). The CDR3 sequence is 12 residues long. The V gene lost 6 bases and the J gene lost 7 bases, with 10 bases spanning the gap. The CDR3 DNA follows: TGTGCCAGCAGCCGCCGGGAGAACACCATATATTTT. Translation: CASSRRENTIYF.

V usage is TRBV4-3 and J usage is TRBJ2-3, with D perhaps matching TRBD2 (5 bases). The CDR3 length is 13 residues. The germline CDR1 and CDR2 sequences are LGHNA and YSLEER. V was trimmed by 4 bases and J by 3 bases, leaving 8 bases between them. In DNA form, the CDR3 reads TGCGCCAGCAGCCTAGAGGGTACAGATACGCAGTATTTT. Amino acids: CASSLEGTDTQYF.

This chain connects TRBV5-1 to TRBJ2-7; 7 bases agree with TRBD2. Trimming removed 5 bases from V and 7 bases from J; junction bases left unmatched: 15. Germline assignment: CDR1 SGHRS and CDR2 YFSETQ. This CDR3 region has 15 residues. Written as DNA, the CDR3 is TGCGCCAGCAGTACACTGGTGGGAGGGCCAGGAGAGCAGTACTTC. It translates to CASSTLVGGPGEQYF.

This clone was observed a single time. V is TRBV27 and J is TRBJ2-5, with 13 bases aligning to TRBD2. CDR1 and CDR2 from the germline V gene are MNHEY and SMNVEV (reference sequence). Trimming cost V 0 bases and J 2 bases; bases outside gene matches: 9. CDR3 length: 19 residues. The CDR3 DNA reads TGTGCCAGCAGTTTATCCGGGACAGGACTAGCGGGGGTTCAAGAGACCCAGTACTTC. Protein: CASSLSGTGLAGVQETQYF.

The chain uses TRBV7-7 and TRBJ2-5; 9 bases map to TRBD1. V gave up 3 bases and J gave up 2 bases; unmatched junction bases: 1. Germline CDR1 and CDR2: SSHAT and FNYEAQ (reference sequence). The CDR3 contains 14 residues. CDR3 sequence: CASSFGTGQETQYF. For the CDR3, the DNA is TGTGCCAGCAGCTTTGGGACAGGGCAAGAGACCCAGTACTTC.

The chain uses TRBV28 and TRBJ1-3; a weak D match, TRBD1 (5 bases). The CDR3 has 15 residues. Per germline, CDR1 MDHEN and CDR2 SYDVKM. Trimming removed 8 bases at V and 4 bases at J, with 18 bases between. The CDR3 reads CASGVDGARGNTIYF. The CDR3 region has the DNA TGTGCCAGCGGGGTCGACGGGGCGCGGGGAAACACCATATATTTT. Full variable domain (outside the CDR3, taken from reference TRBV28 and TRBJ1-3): DVKVTQSSRYLVKRTGEKVFLECVQDMDHENMFWYRQDPGLGLRLIYFSYDVKMKEKGDIPEGYSVSREKKERFSLILESASTNQTSMYLCASGVDGARGNTIYFGEGSWLTVV.

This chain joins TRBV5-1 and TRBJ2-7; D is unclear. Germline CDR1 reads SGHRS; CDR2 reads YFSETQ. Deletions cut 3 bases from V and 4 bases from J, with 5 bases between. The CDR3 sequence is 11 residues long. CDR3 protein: CASSSEYEQYF. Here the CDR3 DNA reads TGCGCCAGCAGCTCAGAATACGAGCAGTACTTC. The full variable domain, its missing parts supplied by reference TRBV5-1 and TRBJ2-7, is KAGVTQTPRYLIKTRGQQVTLSCSPISGHRSVSWYQQTPGQGLQFLFEYFSETQRNKGNFPGRFSGRQFSNSRSEMNVSTLELGDSALYLCASSSEYEQYFGPGTRLTVT.

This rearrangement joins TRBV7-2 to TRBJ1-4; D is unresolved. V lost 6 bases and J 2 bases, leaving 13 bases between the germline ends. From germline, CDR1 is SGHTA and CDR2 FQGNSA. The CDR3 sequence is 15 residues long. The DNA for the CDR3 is TGTGCCAGCAGGACCTTGAGAGGGACTAATGAAAAACTGTTTTTT. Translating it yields CASRTLRGTNEKLFF.

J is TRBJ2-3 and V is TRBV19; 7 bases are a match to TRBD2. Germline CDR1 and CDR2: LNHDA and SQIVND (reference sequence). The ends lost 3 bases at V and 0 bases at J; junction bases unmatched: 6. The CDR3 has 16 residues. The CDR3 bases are TGTGCCAGTAGTATCTGGGGAGGGACTAGCACAGATACGCAGTATTTT. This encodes CASSIWGGTSTDTQYF.

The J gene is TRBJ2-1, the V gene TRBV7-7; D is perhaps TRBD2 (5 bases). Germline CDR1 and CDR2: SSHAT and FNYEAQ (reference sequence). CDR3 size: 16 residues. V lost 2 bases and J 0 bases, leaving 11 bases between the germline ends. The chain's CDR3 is CASSLSAASSYNEQFF. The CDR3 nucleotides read TGTGCCAGCAGCTTATCAGCGGCCAGCTCCTACAATGAGCAGTTCTTC. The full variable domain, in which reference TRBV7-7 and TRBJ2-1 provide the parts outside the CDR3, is GAGVSQSPRYKVTKRGQDVTLRCDPISSHATLYWYQQALGQGPEFLTYFNYEAQPDKSGLPSDRFSAERPEGSISTLTIQRTEQRDSAMYRCASSLSAASSYNEQFFGPGTRLTVL.

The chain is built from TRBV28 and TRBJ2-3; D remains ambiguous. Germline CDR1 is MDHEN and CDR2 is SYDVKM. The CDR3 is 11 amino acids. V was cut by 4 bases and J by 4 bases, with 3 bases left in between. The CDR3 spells CASSWSDTQYF. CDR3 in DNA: TGTGCCAGCAGTTGGTCAGATACGCAGTATTTT.

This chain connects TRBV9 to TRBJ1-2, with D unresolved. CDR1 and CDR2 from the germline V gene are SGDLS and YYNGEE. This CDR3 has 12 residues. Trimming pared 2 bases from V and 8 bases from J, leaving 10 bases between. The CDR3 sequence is CASSVTDGGYTF. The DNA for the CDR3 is TGTGCCAGCAGCGTGACCGATGGAGGCTACACCTTC.

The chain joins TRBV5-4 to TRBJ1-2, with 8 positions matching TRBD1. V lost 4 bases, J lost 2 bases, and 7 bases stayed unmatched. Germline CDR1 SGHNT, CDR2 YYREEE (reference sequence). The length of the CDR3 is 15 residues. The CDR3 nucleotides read TGTGCCAGCAGCGCCAGGACAGGGACCAACTATGGCTACACCTTC. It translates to CASSARTGTNYGYTF.

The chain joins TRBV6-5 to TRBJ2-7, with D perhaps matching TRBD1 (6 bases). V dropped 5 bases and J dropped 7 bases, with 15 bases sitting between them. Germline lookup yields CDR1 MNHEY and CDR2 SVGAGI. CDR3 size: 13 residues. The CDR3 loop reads CASSERGFFEQYF. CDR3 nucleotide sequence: TGTGCCAGCAGTGAAAGGGGGTTTTTTGAGCAGTACTTC.

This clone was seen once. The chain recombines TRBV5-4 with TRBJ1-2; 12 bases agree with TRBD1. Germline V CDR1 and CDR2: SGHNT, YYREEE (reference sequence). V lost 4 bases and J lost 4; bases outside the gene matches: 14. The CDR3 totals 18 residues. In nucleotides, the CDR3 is TGTGCCAGCAGCCAAGGACCATGGGGACAGGGGGCAATCTATGGCTACACCTTC. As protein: CASSQGPWGQGAIYGYTF.

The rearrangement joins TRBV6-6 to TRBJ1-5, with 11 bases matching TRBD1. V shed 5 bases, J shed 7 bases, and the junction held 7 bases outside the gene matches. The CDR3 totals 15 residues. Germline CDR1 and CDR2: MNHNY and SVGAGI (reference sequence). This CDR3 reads CASSPGQGASQPQHF. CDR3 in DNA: TGTGCCAGCAGTCCCGGACAGGGGGCGAGCCAGCCCCAGCATTTT.

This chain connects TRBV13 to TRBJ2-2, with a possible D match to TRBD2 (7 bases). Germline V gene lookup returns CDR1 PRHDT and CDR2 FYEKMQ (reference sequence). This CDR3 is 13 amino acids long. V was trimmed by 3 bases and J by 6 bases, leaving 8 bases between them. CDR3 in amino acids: CASSFGGPGELFF. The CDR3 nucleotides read TGTGCCAGCAGCTTCGGGGGGCCCGGGGAGCTGTTTTTT.

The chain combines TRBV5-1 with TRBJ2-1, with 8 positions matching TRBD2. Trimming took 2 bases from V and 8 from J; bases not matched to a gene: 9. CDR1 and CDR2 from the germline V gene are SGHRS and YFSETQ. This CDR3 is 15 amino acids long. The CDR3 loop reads CASSFVAGFGDEQFF. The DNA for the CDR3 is TGCGCCAGCAGCTTCGTAGCGGGGTTTGGCGATGAGCAGTTCTTC.

CDR3 sequence: CAWSPGQGYFETQYF. The CDR3 DNA reads TGTGCCTGGAGCCCGGGACAGGGGTATTTCGAGACCCAGTACTTC. The chain joins TRBV30 to TRBJ2-5; 10 bases fit TRBD1. Per germline, CDR1 GTSNPN and CDR2 SVGIG (reference sequence). The CDR3 sequence is 15 residues long. The V and J ends lost 3 bases and 5 bases, in that order; junction bases with no gene match: 9.

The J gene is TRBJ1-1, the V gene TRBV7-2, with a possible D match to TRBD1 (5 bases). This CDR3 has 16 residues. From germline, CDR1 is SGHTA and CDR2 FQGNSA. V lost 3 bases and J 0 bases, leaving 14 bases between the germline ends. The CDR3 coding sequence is TGTGCCAGCAGCTTTGTTTTCTCGACAGTGAACACTGAAGCTTTCTTT. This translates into CASSFVFSTVNTEAFF.

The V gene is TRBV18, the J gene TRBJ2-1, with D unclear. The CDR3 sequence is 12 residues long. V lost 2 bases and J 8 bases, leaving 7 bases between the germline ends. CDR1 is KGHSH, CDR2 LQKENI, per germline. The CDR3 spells CASSPGRDEQFF. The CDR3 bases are TGTGCCAGCTCACCAGGTCGAGATGAGCAGTTCTTC. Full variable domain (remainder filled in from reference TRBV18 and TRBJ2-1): NAGVMQNPRHLVRRRGQEARLRCSPMKGHSHVYWYRQLPEEGLKFMVYLQKENIIDESGMPKERFSAEFPKEGPSILRIQQVVRGDSAAYFCASSPGRDEQFFGPGTRLTVL.

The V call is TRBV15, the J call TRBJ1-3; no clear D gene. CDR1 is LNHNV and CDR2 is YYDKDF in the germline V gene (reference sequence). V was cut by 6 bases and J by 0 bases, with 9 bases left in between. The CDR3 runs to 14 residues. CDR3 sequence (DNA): TGTGCCACCAGAGGACCGGCCTCTGGAAACACCATATATTTT. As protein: CATRGPASGNTIYF.

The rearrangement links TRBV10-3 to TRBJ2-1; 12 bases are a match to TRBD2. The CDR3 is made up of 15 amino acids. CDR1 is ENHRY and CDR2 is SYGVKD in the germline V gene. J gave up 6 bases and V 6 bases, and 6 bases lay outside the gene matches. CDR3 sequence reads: CAISRLAGEVNEQFF. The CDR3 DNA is TGTGCCATCAGCCGACTAGCGGGAGAGGTCAATGAGCAGTTCTTC.

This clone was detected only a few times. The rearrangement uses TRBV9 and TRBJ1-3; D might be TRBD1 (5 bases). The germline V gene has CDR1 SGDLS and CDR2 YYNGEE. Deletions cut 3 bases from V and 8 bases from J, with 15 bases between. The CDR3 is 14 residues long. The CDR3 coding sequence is TGTGCCAGCAGCGAGAAGCCCTCGGGGGACACCATATATTTT. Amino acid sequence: CASSEKPSGDTIYF.